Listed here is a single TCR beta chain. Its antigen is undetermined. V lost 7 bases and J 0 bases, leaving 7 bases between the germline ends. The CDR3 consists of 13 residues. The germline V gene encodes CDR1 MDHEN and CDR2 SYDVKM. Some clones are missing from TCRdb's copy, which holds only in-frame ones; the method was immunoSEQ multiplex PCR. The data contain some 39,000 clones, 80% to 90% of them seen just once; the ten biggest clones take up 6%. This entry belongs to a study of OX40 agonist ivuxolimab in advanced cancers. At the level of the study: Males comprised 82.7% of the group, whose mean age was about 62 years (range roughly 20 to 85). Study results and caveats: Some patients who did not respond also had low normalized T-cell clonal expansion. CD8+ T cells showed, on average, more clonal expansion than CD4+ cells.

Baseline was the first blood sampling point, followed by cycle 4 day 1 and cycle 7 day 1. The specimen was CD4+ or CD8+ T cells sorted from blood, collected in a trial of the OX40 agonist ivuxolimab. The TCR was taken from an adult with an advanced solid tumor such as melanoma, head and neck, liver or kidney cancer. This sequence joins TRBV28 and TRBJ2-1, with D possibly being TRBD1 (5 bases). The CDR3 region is CASTDSSYNEQFF. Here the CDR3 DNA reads TGTGCCAGCACCGACAGCTCCTACAATGAGCAGTTCTTC.